The sequence of this TCR beta chain was determined in a study of blood T cell repertoires in COVID-19. Across the whole study: Resolution of symptoms, clearance, or two negative PCRs was present in recovered Cohort 3 donors. The study drew acute and convalescent COVID-19 samples from the United States, Italy and Spain. Sample material is recorded as cDNA or gDNA derived from T cells, B-cell-depleted T cells, or PBMCs.

Sequencing was performed with immunoSEQ multiplex PCR; in TCRdb, only in-frame clones are kept and a portion is missing. This sample has about 360,000 clones, with 80% to 90% found just once. The CDR3 loop spans 16 amino acids. J was trimmed by 0 bases and V by 4 bases; bases with no gene match: 6. The germline gives CDR1 LGHDT, CDR2 YNNKEL (reference sequence). The sequence was collected from a man aged 35-49 years in a cohort exposed to, infected with or recovered from COVID-19 (not recorded which). The chain couples TRBV3-1 (or the pseudogene TRBV3-2) to TRBJ2-4; 7 bases match TRBD2. Sequencing was performed on PBMCs or T cells enriched from blood (not recorded which). This CDR3 is CASSPRGDLAKNIQYF. The CDR3 DNA follows: TGTGCCAGCAGCCCTCGGGGGGATCTAGCCAAAAACATTCAGTACTTC.